These 16 T cell receptor beta chains originate from one sample sequenced in a study of regulatory T cells in long-lasting Graves disease. HTBI primers from iRepertoire and Arm-PCR of CDR3 regions yielded the TCR beta libraries. From the multiplex PCR reads, TCRdb called clonotypes with MiXCR, one entry per CDR3 protein. The data contain 450,000 to 700,000 distinct CDR3 sequences, approximately 15% of them singletons. Sample time point: newly diagnosed GD, antithyroid drugs for less than 3 months. RNA from PBMCs was the source of the TCR library. The sample also formed part of further work on T cells in Graves' hyperthyroidism and ophthalmopathy.

Sequencing used peripheral blood mononuclear cells (PBMCs), obtained at new diagnosis, from a patient treated with antithyroid drugs. These receptor sequences come from a man under 40 with Graves disease.

This clonotype was observed a handful of times. A read error likely explains this, since a far larger clone differs by one base. The chain uses TRBV6-2 or TRBV6-3 and TRBJ2-3; D may correspond to TRBD1 or TRBD2 (5 bases each). Germline V gives CDR1 MNHEY, CDR2 SVGEGT. There are 12 residues in the CDR3. Trimming took off 5 bases at V and 6 bases at J, with 9 bases between the two ends. DNA of the CDR3: TGTGCCAGCAGTGAAGAGGGGGATACGCAGTATTTT. This sequence encodes CASSEEGDTQYF.

The V call is TRBV2, the J call TRBJ2-1; 11 nucleotides match TRBD2. Trimming cost V 10 bases and J 6 bases; bases outside gene matches: 11. The CDR3 sequence is 15 residues long. The germline V gene has CDR1 SNHLY and CDR2 FYNNEI. CDR3 in amino acids: CATRNLAGGSNEQFF. The CDR3 DNA reads TGTGCCACCAGAAATCTAGCGGGAGGCAGCAATGAGCAGTTCTTC.

This clonotype was picked up many times. The chain combines TRBV12-3 or TRBV12-4 with TRBJ1-1; D may be TRBD1 (6 bases). V lost 7 bases and J 4 bases, leaving 19 bases between the germline ends. The CDR3 length is 15 residues. CDR3 sequence: CASITHGGLSTEAFF. In nucleotides, the CDR3 is TGTGCCAGCATTACCCACGGGGGGCTGTCCACTGAAGCTTTCTTT.

The chain employs TRBV29-1 and TRBJ2-7; 14 nucleotides align to TRBD2. This CDR3 spans 13 amino acids. Looked up from germline, CDR1 is SQVTM and CDR2 is ANQGSEA. The V gene end was trimmed by 4 bases and the J gene end by 7 bases; junction bases not matched to a gene: 3. CDR3 loop: CSVAGTSGGEQYF. The CDR3 DNA reads as TGCAGCGTTGCTGGGACTAGCGGGGGAGAGCAGTACTTC.

J is TRBJ2-1 and V is TRBV9; a weak D match, TRBD1 (5 bases). Looked up from germline, CDR1 is SGDLS and CDR2 is YYNGEE. The CDR3 covers 12 residues. The V gene lost 0 bases and the J gene lost 8 bases, with 6 bases spanning the gap. The CDR3 nucleotides read TGTGCCAGCAGCGTAGCAGGGCATGAGCAGTTCTTC. This codes for CASSVAGHEQFF.

A few counts support this clonotype. The chain joins TRBV3-1 to TRBJ2-4, with D perhaps TRBD2 (5 bases). V was pared by 5 bases and J by 8 bases, with 13 bases between. Germline CDR1 LGHDT, CDR2 YNNKEL (reference sequence). The CDR3 consists of 13 residues. CDR3 sequence reads: CASSEGPVDIQYF. The CDR3 DNA sequence: TGTGCCAGCAGCGAGGGCCCAGTCGACATTCAGTACTTC.

This clonotype has ten or more counts. This chain joins TRBV25-1 and TRBJ2-1, with D hard to call. The V gene lost 3 bases and the J gene lost 3 bases, with 21 bases spanning the gap. CDR1 and CDR2 (germline): MGHDK, SYGVNS. CDR3 length: 18 amino acids. The CDR3 sequence: CASSDISPGRLYYNEQFF. CDR3 nucleotides: TGTGCCAGCAGTGATATCTCCCCCGGGCGGTTGTACTACAATGAGCAGTTCTTC.

This clonotype has only a few counts. This rearrangement joins TRBV4-2 to TRBJ2-1, with D perhaps TRBD2 (6 bases). The V gene lost 1 base and the J gene lost 7 bases, with 14 bases spanning the gap. CDR1 LGHNA and CDR2 YNFKEQ come from the germline V gene. CDR3 size: 15 residues. CDR3 amino acids: CASSQGLAIVNEQFF. The DNA of the CDR3 is TGTGCCAGCAGCCAAGGGCTAGCGATAGTTAATGAGCAGTTCTTC.

This clonotype was observed many times. The genes are TRBV7-9 and TRBJ2-1; TRBD2 might be the D (6 bases). CDR1 is SEHNR, CDR2 FQNEAQ, per germline (reference sequence). V was cut by 5 bases and J by 12 bases, with 20 bases left in between. This CDR3 has 14 residues. The CDR3: CASSLSTAGQRQFF. DNA for the CDR3: TGTGCCAGCAGCCTGTCTACAGCGGGTCAGCGGCAGTTCTTC.

This clonotype was picked up many times. The rearrangement joins TRBV7-9 to TRBJ2-3, with 12 positions matching TRBD2. CDR1 is SEHNR, CDR2 FQNEAQ, per germline (reference sequence). This CDR3 is 20 amino acids long. The V and J ends lost 5 bases and 1 base, in that order; junction bases with no gene match: 16. CDR3 nucleotide sequence: TGTGCCAGCAGCCCCGTGGGGCTAGCGGGAGGGCCCGGGGGCACAGATACGCAGTATTTT. Its translation is CASSPVGLAGGPGGTDTQYF.

This clonotype has ten or more counts. In DNA, the CDR3 is TGTGCCAGCCGTGCGGTCAGGGGGTACAATGAGCAGTTCTTC. Residues: CASRAVRGYNEQFF. The V and J genes are TRBV12-3 or TRBV12-4 and TRBJ2-1, with TRBD1 identical over 7 bases. This CDR3 has 14 amino acids. J lost 4 bases, V lost 8 bases, and 8 bases had no gene match.

This clonotype has at least ten counts. This rearrangement joins TRBV11-3 to TRBJ2-2; D call uncertain. The CDR3 has 12 residues. Trimming removed 5 bases at V and 7 bases at J, with 8 bases between. Germline loops: CDR1 SGHNT, CDR2 YENEEA. The CDR3 DNA follows: TGTGCCAGCAGCACCGCCTTCGGGGAGCTGTTTTTT. Translated: CASSTAFGELFF.

This clonotype was observed many times. The chain joins TRBV2 to TRBJ1-5, with no clear D. This CDR3 is 8 amino acids long. Germline assignment: CDR1 SNHLY and CDR2 FYNNEI. Trimming shortened V by 10 bases and J by 6 bases, and 1 base separated the two germline ends. CDR3 DNA: TGTGCCACTCAGCCCCAGCATTTT. It is translated as CATQPQHF.

This clonotype was observed at least ten times. The genes are TRBV29-1 and TRBJ2-3; D perhaps matches TRBD2 (6 bases). The V gene lost 3 bases and the J gene lost 6 bases, with 22 bases spanning the gap. The CDR3 extends over 16 amino acids. CDR1 and CDR2 (germline): SQVTM, ANQGSEA. The CDR3: CSVEGGNAGKVDTQYF. The CDR3 coding sequence is TGCAGCGTTGAGGGGGGTAATGCGGGAAAGGTCGATACGCAGTATTTT.

This clonotype was seen a handful of times. The genes are TRBV25-1 and TRBJ2-2; no reliable D call. Trimming pared 3 bases from V and 6 bases from J, leaving 14 bases between. The CDR3 is 15 amino acids. Germline V gives CDR1 MGHDK, CDR2 SYGVNS. The CDR3, as DNA: TGTGCCAGCAGTGACCTGACATGGAATGCCGGGGAGCTGTTTTTT. Encoded protein: CASSDLTWNAGELFF. Filled out from reference TRBV25-1 and TRBJ2-2, the complete variable domain reads EADIYQTPRYLVIGTGKKITLECSQTMGHDKMYWYQQDPGMELHLIHYSYGVNSTEKGDLSSESTVSRIRTEHFPLTLESARPSHTSQYLCASSDLTWNAGELFFGEGSRLTVL.

This clonotype was seen a few times. The V and J genes are TRBV7-3 and TRBJ2-1; the match to TRBD2 covers 7 bases. The CDR3 is made up of 16 amino acids. Looked up from germline, CDR1 is SGHTA and CDR2 is FQGTGA. The junction had 13 bases not matched to a gene; V was cut back by 5 bases and J by 6 bases. DNA of the CDR3: TGTGCCAGCAGCCCACACCTAAGCGGGACCATCAATGAGCAGTTCTTC. It is translated as CASSPHLSGTINEQFF.